The entry below gives a single T cell receptor (beta chain) sequence along with its context. Its specific antigen is unknown. One base away there is no much larger clone; base qualities are not given. For the CD8 naive samples, CD45RO-negative cells were positively selected for CCR7, yielding a CD45RA+CCR7+ population from which TemRA cells were excluded. Donors were healthy HIV-negative adults with no recently reported acute infections or vaccinations. Only Caucasian adults living in Nashville, Tennessee, USA were represented among the donors. Blood was obtained by leukapheresis, after which PBMCs were separated by Ficoll-Histopaque density gradient centrifugation and cryopreserved in liquid nitrogen vapor phase. Analytical flow cytometry was used to check the purity and quantity of every magnetically sorted T cell population. Genomic DNA was isolated from each sorted fraction and quantified by UV absorbance on a Nanodrop 2000c.

The sample originates from a study of shared clonotypes between healthy human individuals (TCRdb year 2020). Regarding the research as a whole: A couple of women and three men aged 18 to 49 years were included in the cohort. Per donor, three plates each were used for CD4 naive and CD4 memory, two for CD8 naive, and one for CD8 memory. To estimate repertoire size and how much clonotypes are shared between individuals, the study performed deep sequencing of blood TCR repertoires from a handful of healthy adults. To increase sequencing depth and limit assay-specific biases, different laboratories used diverse techniques to prepare libraries and sequence TCR repertoires. Per donor, leukapheresis produced somewhere between about 0.8 and 9 billion PBMCs. Overall study outcomes, separate from this receptor: Clonotypes shared by all four sorted-subset donors showed higher generation probabilities than non-shared clonotypes. Because the study included only a small number of donors, the genetic and exposure-history diversity represented was limited. Based on pairwise subsampling, the degree of clonotype sharing among donors was expected to be affected by sequencing depth. Estimated clonotype richness was generally larger for naive than for memory subsets. About 5% of naive CD4, more than 3% of naive CD8, approximately 2.2% of memory CD4, and 0.35% to 0.4% of memory CD8 clonotypes were shared across a handful of donors. Rarefaction of sorted-subset datasets indicated incomplete sequencing despite the large sequencing depth. Only blood was sampled, and tissue TCR repertoires likely differ from those in blood.

From the cysteine through the phenylalanine, the CDR3 covers 19 amino acids. Just the 57-base CDR3 DNA is kept, in frame starting at base 1. Clipping removes 4 bases from V and 3 bases from J, with 10 as the unmatched junction base count. The CDR1 and CDR2 encoded by the germline V gene are SGHVS and FQNEAQ. TCR CDR3 regions were amplified from genomic DNA by multiplex PCR using the deep immunoSEQ assay. Extracted genomic DNA from each cell subset was distributed evenly across all wells of several immunoSEQ 96-well plates, and each plate was treated as a replicate. For sorted subsets, about 0.2 ug genomic DNA, equal to tens of thousands of T cell genomes, was loaded into each replicate PCR. Purified libraries were measured with a Qubit 3.0 fluorometer, size-checked on a Bioanalyzer 2100, and measured again with the KAPA Library Quantification kit. Every immunoSEQ 96-well plate was sequenced on a dedicated single-read 150-cycle Illumina NextSeq 550 flow cell. Per the authors' processing: Because the immunoSEQ output held only junctional sequences and lacked quality scores, the filtering could not match the filtering applied to full-length reads. Sequences were annotated with PyIR, a Python wrapper for IgBLAST v1.9, and V/J genes and CDR3 were assigned using IMGT germline references. Any read was removed if the V/J assignment was weak (E-value above 1e-6), the CDR3 was missing, or the read contained stop codons, out-of-frame junctions, or ambiguous translated residues. V3J clonotypes were defined by identical inferred V gene, J gene, and CDR3 amino acid sequence. Percentage overlap between repertoires was computed as shared unique clonotypes divided by the size of the smaller repertoire. Richness of each repertoire was evaluated using RTK rarefaction, the Chao1 estimator, and Recon v2.1 estimates of unobserved clonotypes. For all TCRbeta clonotypes obtained by the gDNA method from a handful of donors, generation probabilities were computed with OLGA. TCRdb retrieved this table from immuneACCESS and kept in-frame rearrangements only. Not all clones are present; in checked studies, unresolved V genes account for under half, and no reason is known for the remainder. The V and J calls and clone size are taken from that table; D and trimming were inferred from the DNA. The sample records some 2.1 million clones, approximately 94% of which are singletons. The ten largest make up about 1.1% of the sample.

The receptor's source is a man younger than 30 in good health. The chain is made from TRBV7-8 and TRBJ2-2; 14 central bases correspond to TRBD2. The sequenced material came from naive CD8+ T cells sorted from blood. In the paper's terms, the cell subset or site label means: CD45RA+CCR7+. CDR3 protein: CASSSRLAGGPPDTGELFF. In nucleotides, the sequence is TGTGCCAGCAGCTCCCGACTAGCGGGGGGGCCGCCCGACACCGGGGAGCTGTTTTTT. The full variable domain, with segments outside the CDR3 supplied by the reference TRBV7-8 and TRBJ2-2 proteins, appears as GAGVSQSPRYKVAKRGQDVALRCDPISGHVSLFWYQQALGQGPEFLTYFQNEAQLDKSGLPSDRFFAERPEGSVSTLKIQRTQQEDSAVYLCASSSRLAGGPPDTGELFFGEGSRLTVL.